The clone carrying this T cell receptor (beta chain) was counted once. TCRdb's table, derived via immunoSEQ multiplex PCR, lists solely in-frame clones and lacks some. The sample lists 20,000 to 25,000 clones; about 94% were seen once. CDR3 length: 15 amino acids. The V and J ends lost 2 bases and 1 base, in that order; junction bases with no gene match: 2. Per germline, CDR1 SGDLS and CDR2 YYNGEE. The time point: newly diagnosed, previously untreated cHL patient sample. These data originate in a study of PD-1 blockade in classical Hodgkin lymphoma. Sequenced input: peripheral blood mononuclear cells (PBMCs). The TCR sequence derives from a human donor with classical Hodgkin lymphoma. J is TRBJ2-3 and V is TRBV9; 9 positions agree with TRBD2. This CDR3 is CASSVSGGGTDTQYF. The CDR3 DNA sequence: TGTGCCAGCAGCGTTAGCGGGGGAGGCACAGATACGCAGTATTTT.